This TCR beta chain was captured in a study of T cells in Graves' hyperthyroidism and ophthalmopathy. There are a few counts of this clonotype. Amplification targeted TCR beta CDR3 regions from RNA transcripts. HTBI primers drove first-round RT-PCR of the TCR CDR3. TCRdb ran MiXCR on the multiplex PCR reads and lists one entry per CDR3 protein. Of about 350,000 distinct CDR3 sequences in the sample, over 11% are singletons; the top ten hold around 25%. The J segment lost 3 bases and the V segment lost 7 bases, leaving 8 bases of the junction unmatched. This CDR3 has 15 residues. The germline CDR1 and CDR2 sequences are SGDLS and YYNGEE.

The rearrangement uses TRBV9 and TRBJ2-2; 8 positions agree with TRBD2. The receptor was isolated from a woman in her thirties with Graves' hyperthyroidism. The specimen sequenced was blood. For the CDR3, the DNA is TGTGCCAGCGTGGGGACTAGTTATGACACCGGGGAGCTGTTTTTT. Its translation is CASVGTSYDTGELFF.